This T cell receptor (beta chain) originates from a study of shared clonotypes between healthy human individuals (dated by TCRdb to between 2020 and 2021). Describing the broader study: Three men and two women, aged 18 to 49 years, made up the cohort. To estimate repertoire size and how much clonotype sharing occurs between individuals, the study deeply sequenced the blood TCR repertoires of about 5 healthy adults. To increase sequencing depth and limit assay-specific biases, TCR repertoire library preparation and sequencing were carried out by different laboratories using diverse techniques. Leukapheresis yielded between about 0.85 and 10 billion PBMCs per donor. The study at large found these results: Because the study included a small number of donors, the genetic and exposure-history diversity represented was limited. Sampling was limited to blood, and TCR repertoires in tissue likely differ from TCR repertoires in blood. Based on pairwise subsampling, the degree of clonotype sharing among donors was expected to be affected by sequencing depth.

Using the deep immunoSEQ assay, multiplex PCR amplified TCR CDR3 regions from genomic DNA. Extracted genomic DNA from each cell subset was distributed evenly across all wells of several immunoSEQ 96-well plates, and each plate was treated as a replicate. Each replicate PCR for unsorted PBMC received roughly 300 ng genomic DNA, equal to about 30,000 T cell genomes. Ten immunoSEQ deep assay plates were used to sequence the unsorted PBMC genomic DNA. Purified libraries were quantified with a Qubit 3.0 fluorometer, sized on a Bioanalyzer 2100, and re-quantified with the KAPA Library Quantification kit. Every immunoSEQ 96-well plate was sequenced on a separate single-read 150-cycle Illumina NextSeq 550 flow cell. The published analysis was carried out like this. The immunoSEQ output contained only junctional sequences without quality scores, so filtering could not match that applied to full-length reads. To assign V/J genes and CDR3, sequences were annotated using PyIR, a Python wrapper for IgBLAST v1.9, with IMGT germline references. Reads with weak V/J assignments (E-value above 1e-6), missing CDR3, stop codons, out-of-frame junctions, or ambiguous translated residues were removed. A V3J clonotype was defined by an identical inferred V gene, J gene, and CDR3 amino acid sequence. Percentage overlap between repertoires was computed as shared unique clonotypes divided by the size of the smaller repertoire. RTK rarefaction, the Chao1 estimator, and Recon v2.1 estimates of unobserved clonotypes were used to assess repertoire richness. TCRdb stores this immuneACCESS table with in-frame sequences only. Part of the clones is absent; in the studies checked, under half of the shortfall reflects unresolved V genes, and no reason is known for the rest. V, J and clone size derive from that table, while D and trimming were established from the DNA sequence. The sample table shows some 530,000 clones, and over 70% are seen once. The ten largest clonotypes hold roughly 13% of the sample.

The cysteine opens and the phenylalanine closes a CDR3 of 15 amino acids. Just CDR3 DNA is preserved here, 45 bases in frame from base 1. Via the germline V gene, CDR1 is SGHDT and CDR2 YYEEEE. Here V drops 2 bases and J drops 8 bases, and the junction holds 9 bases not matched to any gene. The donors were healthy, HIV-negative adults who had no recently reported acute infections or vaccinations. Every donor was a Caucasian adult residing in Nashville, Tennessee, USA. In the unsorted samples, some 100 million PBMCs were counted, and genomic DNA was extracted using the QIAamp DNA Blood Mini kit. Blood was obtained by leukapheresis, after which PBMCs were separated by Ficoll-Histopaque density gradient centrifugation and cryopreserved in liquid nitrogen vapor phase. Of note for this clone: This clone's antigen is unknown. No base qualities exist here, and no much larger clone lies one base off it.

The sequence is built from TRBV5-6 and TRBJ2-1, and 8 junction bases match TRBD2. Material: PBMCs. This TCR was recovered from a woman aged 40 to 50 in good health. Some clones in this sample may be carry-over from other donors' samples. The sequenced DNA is TGTGCCAGCAGCTTCGGACTAGCCCCGAGTGATGAGCAGTTCTTC. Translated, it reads CASSFGLAPSDEQFF.